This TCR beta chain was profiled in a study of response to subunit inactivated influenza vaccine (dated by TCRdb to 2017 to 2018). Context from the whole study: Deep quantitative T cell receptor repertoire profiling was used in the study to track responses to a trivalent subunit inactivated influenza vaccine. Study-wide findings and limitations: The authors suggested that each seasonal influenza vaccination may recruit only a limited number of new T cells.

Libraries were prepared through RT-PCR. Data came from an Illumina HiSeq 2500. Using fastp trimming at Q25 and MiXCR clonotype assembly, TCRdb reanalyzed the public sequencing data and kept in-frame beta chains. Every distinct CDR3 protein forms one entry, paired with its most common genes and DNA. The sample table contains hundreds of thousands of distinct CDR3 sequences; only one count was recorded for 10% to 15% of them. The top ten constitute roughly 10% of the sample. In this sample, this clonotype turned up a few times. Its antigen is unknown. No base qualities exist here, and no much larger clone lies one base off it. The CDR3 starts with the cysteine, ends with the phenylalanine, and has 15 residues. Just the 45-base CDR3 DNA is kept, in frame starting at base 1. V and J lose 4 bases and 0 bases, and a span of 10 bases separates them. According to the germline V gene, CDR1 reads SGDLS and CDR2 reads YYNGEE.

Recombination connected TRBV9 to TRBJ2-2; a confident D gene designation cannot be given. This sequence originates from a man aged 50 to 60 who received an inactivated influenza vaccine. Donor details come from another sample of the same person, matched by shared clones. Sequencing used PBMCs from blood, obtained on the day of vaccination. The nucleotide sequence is TGTGCCAGCAGCCAAACGGCTACGAACACCGGGGAGCTGTTTTTT. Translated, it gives CASSQTATNTGELFF.